This T cell receptor beta chain was recovered during a study of response to subunit inactivated influenza vaccine. Germline loops: CDR1 LGHNA, CDR2 YSLEER. V lost 1 base and J lost 2; bases outside the gene matches: 5. This CDR3 contains 16 residues. This clonotype was recorded many times. The antigen is not known. Study-wide findings and caveats: Authors suggested few new T cells are recruited by each seasonal influenza vaccination.

TCRdb called the RT-PCR reads again in MiXCR, with one record for every CDR3 protein. The sample has 280,000 or so distinct CDR3 sequences; roughly 22% are singletons. The gene calls are TRBV4-3 and TRBJ2-5; TRBD2 agrees at 9 bases. Specimen: PBMCs from blood, collected about 19 months after vaccination. The clonotype was recovered from a man aged 50 to 75 who received an inactivated influenza vaccine. CDR3 region: CASSQGLADLQETQYF. DNA of the CDR3: TGCGCCAGCAGCCAAGGACTAGCGGACCTACAAGAGACCCAGTACTTC.